In this sample, the clone carrying this T cell receptor beta chain turned up a few times. As yet, its antigen is unknown. This entry comes from a study of cytomegalovirus exposure and HLA in healthy donors. Study-level background: For the roughly 390 genotyped donors, approximately 82% fell within the Caucasian-associated ancestry cluster.

Nominal health characterized the donors when sampled, though unrecorded immune exposures were likely. Primers for the PCR totalled 60 Vbeta and 13 Jbeta. Using immunoSEQ multiplex PCR, the repertoire was profiled, and TCRdb retains in-frame clones only, with some absent. The top ten hold 1.5% to 2% of the sample, which has 95,000 to 150,000 clones, roughly four fifths seen once. Study-wide points: Many donors carried some public TCRs, although rarity characterized most TCR sequences. Earlier analysis found most TCR beta V segments productive about 90% or about 30% of the time.

The TCR sequence derives from a man aged 40-49 years in good health and CMV-seronegative. Sample: PBMCs.

CDR3 in DNA: TGTGCCAGCAGCTTCCGACCGGGGACACATGAAGCTTTCTTT. Translation gives CASSFRPGTHEAFF. The J gene is TRBJ1-1, the V gene TRBV7-6; possible D gene TRBD1, 6 bases. The V gene lost 3 bases and the J gene lost 7 bases, with 15 bases spanning the gap. CDR1 SGHVS and CDR2 FNYEAQ come from the germline V gene. The CDR3 extends over 14 amino acids.